This T cell receptor beta chain was recovered during a study of OX40 agonist ivuxolimab in advanced cancers. The data were produced by immunoSEQ multiplex PCR, yet TCRdb's version contains in-frame clones alone and is incomplete. The data contain some 30,000 clones, less than 90% of them singletons. This TCR derives from an adult with an advanced solid tumor such as melanoma, head and neck, liver or kidney cancer. This material consisted of CD4+ or CD8+ T cells sorted from blood, taken in a trial of the OX40 agonist ivuxolimab.

The CDR3 coding sequence is TGTGCCACCAGGGACAGAGTCTACGAGCAGTACTTC. Translation: CATRDRVYEQYF. The V and J genes are TRBV15 and TRBJ2-7, with D possibly being TRBD1 (6 bases). CDR3 length: 12 residues. Trimming took 6 bases from V and 3 from J, leaving 9 bases between them. Germline V gene sequence: CDR1 LNHNV, CDR2 YYDKDF (reference sequence).